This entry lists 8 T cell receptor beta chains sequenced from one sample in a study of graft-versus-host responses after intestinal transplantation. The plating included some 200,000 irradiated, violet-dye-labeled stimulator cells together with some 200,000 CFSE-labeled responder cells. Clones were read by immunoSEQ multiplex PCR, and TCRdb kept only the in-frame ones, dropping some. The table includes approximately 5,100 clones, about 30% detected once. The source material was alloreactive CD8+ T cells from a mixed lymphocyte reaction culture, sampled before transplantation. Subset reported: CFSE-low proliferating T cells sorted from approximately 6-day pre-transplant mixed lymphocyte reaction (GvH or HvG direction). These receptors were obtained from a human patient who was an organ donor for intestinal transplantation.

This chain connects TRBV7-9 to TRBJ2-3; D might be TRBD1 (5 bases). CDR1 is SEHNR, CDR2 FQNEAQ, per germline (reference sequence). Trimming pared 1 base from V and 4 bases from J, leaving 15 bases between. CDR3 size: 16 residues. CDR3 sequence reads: CASSLVPGQGADTQYF. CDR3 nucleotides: TGTGCCAGCAGCTTAGTGCCCGGGCAGGGCGCAGATACGCAGTATTTT.

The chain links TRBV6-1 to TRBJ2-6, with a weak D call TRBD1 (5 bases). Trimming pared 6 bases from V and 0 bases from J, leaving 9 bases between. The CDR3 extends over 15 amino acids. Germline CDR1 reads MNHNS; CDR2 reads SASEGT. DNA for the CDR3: TGTGCCAGCAGACAGGCCACCTCTGGGGCCAACGTCCTGACTTTC. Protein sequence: CASRQATSGANVLTF.

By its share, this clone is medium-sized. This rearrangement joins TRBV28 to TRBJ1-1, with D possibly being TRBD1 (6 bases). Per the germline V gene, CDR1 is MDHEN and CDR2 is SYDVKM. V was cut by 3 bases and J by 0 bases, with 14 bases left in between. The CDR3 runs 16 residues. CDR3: CASSFPTGHMNTEAFF. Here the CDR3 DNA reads TGTGCCAGCAGTTTCCCCACAGGGCATATGAACACTGAAGCTTTCTTT.

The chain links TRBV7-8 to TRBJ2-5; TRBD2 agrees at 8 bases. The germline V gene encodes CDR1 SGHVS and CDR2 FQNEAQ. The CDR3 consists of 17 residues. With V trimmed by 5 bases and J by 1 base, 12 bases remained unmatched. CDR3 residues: CASSGALERGSQETQYF. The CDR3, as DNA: TGTGCCAGCAGCGGGGCCCTTGAGCGGGGGTCCCAAGAGACCCAGTACTTC.

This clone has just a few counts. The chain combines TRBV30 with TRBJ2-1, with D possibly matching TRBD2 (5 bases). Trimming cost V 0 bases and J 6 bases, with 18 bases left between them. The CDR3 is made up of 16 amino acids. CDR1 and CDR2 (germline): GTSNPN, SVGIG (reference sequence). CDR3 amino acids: CAWSVLSEKSGNEQFF. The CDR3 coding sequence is TGTGCCTGGAGTGTACTTAGCGAGAAGTCCGGCAATGAGCAGTTCTTC.

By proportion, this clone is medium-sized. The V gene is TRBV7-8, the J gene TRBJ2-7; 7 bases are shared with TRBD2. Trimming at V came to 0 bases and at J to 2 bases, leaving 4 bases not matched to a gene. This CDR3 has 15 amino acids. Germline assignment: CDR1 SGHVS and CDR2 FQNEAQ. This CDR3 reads CASSLAAGWAYEQYV. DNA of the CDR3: TGTGCCAGCAGCTTAGCAGCGGGATGGGCCTACGAGCAGTACGTC.

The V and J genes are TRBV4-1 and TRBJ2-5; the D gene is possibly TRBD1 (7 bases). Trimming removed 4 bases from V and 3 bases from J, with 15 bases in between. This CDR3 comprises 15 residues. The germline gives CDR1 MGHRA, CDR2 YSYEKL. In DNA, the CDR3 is TGCGCCAGCAGCCGGAGGGGGACAGTTAAAGAGACCCAGTACTTC. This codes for CASSRRGTVKETQYF.

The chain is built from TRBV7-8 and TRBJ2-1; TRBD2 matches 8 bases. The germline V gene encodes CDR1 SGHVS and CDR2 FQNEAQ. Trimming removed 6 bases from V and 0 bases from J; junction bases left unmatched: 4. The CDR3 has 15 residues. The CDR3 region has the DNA TGTGCCAGCAGGACCGGGACTAGCTCCTACAATGAGCAGTTCTTC. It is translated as CASRTGTSSYNEQFF.